This TCR beta chain came from a study of tumor-infiltrating lymphocytes in localized non-small cell lung cancer. Study-level background: The cohort mixed smokers and never-smokers, several histologies, and some post-neoadjuvant-chemotherapy samples.

Of note for this clone: Its target is not known.

The data were produced by immunoSEQ multiplex PCR, yet TCRdb's version contains in-frame clones alone and is incomplete. The sample includes over 10,000 clones, over 75% of them seen just once. The study's findings and limits: Only some patients had TCR sequencing, depending on available tissue.

V was trimmed by 5 bases and J by 1 base, leaving 15 bases between them. The CDR3 consists of 16 residues. Germline CDR1 reads SGHTA; CDR2 reads FQGNSA. The chain carries TRBV7-2 and TRBJ1-5; no clear D. The clonotype comes from a human donor with non-small cell lung cancer. The specimen was uninvolved lung tissue not adjacent to the tumor. The CDR3 sequence: CASSPREAFSNQPQHF. As DNA, the CDR3 is TGTGCCAGCAGCCCCCGCGAAGCTTTCAGCAATCAGCCCCAGCATTTT.